The rows below give T cell receptor beta chains drawn from one sample of a study of early T cells in non-severe SARS-CoV-2 infection. From the 5' RACE reads, TCRdb called clonotypes with MiXCR, one entry per CDR3 protein. The table shows roughly 35,000 distinct CDR3 sequences, with less than 8.5% occurring only once. The material sequenced was whole blood. These receptors were taken from an adult who was a healthcare worker with PCR-confirmed SARS-CoV-2 infection or an uninfected control (not recorded which). Both conserved end residues are part of each CDR3. D genes are given only for firm matches. The size entry is marked missing in some rows and otherwise reads once, few, many or a size class.

abundance	v_gene	j_gene	len	d_gene	CDR3aa	CDR3nt
NA	TRBV6-6	TRBJ1-2	18	NA	CASSYSHETRGQVNGYTF	TGTGCCAGCAGTTACTCCCACGAAACGAGGGGTCAAGTGAATGGCTACACCTTC
many	TRBV12-3/TRBV12-4	TRBJ1-2	14	NA	CASSLKGTPHGYTF	TGTGCCAGCAGTTTGAAGGGGACCCCCCATGGCTACACCTTC
many	TRBV6-1	TRBJ2-7	13	NA	CASTDLGQYEQYF	TGTGCCAGCACCGATCTAGGTCAGTACGAGCAGTACTTC
many	TRBV5-1	TRBJ1-1	14	NA	CASSLKGLNTEAFF	TGCGCCAGCAGCTTAAAGGGCCTGAACACTGAAGCTTTCTTT
few	TRBV30	TRBJ1-2	13	NA	CAWGQDYYYGYTF	TGTGCCTGGGGCCAAGATTACTACTATGGCTACACCTTC
few	TRBV7-9	TRBJ2-3	18	TRBD2	CASSLAPLAGEPRDTQYF	TGTGCCAGCAGCTTAGCCCCCCTAGCGGGAGAGCCCAGAGATACGCAGTATTTT
many	TRBV28	TRBJ2-1	11	NA	CASSPANEQFF	TGTGCCAGCAGTCCCGCGAATGAGCAGTTCTTC
NA	TRBV12-3/TRBV12-4	TRBJ2-2	16	TRBD2	CASSFRASGDRTELFF	TGTGCCAGCAGTTTTCGTGCTAGCGGGGATAGGACGGAGCTGTTTTTT
NA	TRBV29-1	TRBJ2-1	15	TRBD2	CSGNPGTSGSGEQFF	TGCAGCGGGAACCCCGGGACTAGCGGGAGTGGTGAGCAGTTCTTC
few	TRBV25-1	TRBJ2-5	15	NA	CASSRDLPRGETQYF	TGTGCCAGCAGCCGGGATCTACCCCGGGGAGAGACCCAGTACTTC
many	TRBV12-3/TRBV12-4	TRBJ2-7	13	NA	CASSQASSYEQYF	TGTGCCAGCTCACAGGCCTCCTCCTACGAGCAGTACTTC
many	TRBV19	TRBJ1-1	15	NA	CASSIEPARDTEAFF	TGTGCCAGTAGTATCGAACCAGCTAGGGACACTGAAGCTTTCTTT
many	TRBV10-3	TRBJ2-7	14	TRBD1	CAIRGQGADYEQYF	TGTGCCATCAGGGGACAGGGGGCGGACTACGAGCAGTACTTC
many	TRBV29-1	TRBJ1-2	14	NA	CSVESPDRLYGYTF	TGCAGCGTTGAGTCTCCGGACAGATTGTATGGCTACACCTTC
many	TRBV10-1	TRBJ2-5	15	TRBD2	CASSESSGSGETQYF	TGCGCCAGCAGTGAGTCGAGCGGGAGTGGCGAGACCCAGTACTTC
many	TRBV20-1	TRBJ1-5	17	NA	CSASIFPHLGGNQPQHF	TGCAGTGCTAGTATATTCCCCCACTTGGGCGGCAATCAGCCCCAGCATTTT
NA	TRBV9	TRBJ2-7	15	NA	CASSPSLGISYEQYF	TGTGCCAGCAGCCCTAGTCTGGGGATCTCCTACGAGCAGTACTTC
many	TRBV10-2	TRBJ1-1	14	NA	CASTLDGRSSEAFF	TGCGCCAGCACTTTGGACGGCCGCTCCTCTGAAGCTTTCTTT